This T cell receptor (beta chain) came from a study of blood T cell repertoires in COVID-19. Across the whole study: COVID-19 samples collected from the United States, Italy and Spain covered acute and convalescent phases. Nucleic acid was either cDNA or gDNA, and it came from T cells, B-cell-depleted T cells, or PBMCs.

Original methodology: Amplification of reference gene primers was used by the study to estimate nucleated cell counts. Data came from immunoSEQ multiplex PCR; TCRdb stores just in-frame clones and leaves some out. D and trimming come from the DNA, and the V and J calls and clone size come from that table. This table has some 200,000 clones, around 82% appearing once. This CDR3 is built from 15 residues. CDR1 and CDR2 (germline): SGHTA, FQGNSA. Trimming removed 2 bases at V and 4 bases at J, with 11 bases between. The origin of this receptor is a human donor in a cohort sampled during active COVID-19. The sequenced material came from peripheral blood. This chain joins TRBV7-2 and TRBJ1-4; D ambiguous. CDR3 sequence reads: CASSLQARFNEKLFF. DNA for the CDR3: TGTGCCAGCAGCTTACAGGCCCGTTTTAATGAAAAACTGTTTTTT.